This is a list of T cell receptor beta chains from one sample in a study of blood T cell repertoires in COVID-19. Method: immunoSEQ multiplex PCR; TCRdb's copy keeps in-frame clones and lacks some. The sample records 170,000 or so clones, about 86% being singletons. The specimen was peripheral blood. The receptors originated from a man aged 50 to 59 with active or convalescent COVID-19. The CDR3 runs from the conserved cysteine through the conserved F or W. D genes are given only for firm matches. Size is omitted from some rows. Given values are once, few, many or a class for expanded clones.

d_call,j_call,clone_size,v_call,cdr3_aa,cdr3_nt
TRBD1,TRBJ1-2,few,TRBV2,CASSEGQGNYGYTF,TGTGCCAGCAGTGAGGGACAGGGGAACTATGGCTACACCTTC
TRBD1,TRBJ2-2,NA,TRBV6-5,CASVRDRNTGELFF,TGTGCCAGCGTTCGGGACAGAAACACCGGGGAGCTGTTTTTT
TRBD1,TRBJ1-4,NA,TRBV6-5,CASSSDRGTTNEKLFF,TGTGCCAGCAGTTCCGACAGGGGTACAACTAATGAAAAACTGTTTTTT
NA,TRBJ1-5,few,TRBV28,CASSFRSPQHF,TGTGCCAGCAGTTTCAGGTCGCCCCAGCATTTT
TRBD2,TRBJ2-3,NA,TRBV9,CASSPHVPSGRAVATQYF,TGTGCCAGCAGCCCCCACGTCCCTAGCGGGAGGGCCGTTGCTACGCAGTATTTT
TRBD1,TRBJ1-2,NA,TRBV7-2,CASSLKTGGGYTF,TGTGCCAGCAGCTTAAAGACAGGGGGTGGCTACACCTTC
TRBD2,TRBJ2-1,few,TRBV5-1,CASSPGLAGGNEQFF,TGCGCCAGCAGCCCAGGACTAGCGGGAGGGAATGAGCAGTTCTTC
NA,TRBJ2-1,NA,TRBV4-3,CASSQPGNIEQFF,TGCGCCAGCAGCCAACCCGGGAACATTGAGCAGTTCTTC
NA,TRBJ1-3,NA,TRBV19,CASGSTAEDTIYF,TGTGCCAGTGGTTCGACAGCAGAGGACACCATATATTTT
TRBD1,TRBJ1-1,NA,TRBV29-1,CSVKQGPPNTEAFF,TGCAGCGTCAAACAGGGGCCCCCGAACACTGAAGCTTTCTTT
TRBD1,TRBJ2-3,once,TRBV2,CARPGGHSTDTQYF,TGTGCCCGTCCAGGGGGACACAGCACAGATACGCAGTATTTT
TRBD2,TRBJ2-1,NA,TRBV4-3,CASSPGLAYNEQFF,TGCGCCAGCAGCCCGGGACTAGCCTACAATGAGCAGTTCTTC
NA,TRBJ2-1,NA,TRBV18,CASSALQIFVDNEQFF,TGTGCCAGCTCAGCTCTTCAGATATTTGTTGACAATGAGCAGTTCTTC
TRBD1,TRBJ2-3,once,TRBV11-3,CASSLAGRGLSDTQYF,TGTGCCAGCAGCTTAGCGGGCAGGGGGCTGTCAGATACGCAGTATTTT
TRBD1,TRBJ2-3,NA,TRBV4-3,CASSLRDRVEDTQYF,TGCGCCAGCAGCCTCCGGGACAGGGTGGAAGATACGCAGTATTTT
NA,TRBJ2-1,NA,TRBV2,CASTGWDLTDNEQFF,TGTGCCAGCACAGGATGGGACTTGACCGACAATGAGCAGTTCTTC
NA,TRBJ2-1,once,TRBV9,CASRDRGEQFF,TGTGCCAGCAGAGACCGGGGTGAGCAGTTCTTC
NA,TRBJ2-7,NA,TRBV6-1,CASSENHIQRLHEQYF,TGTGCCAGCAGTGAAAACCATATCCAGAGGCTTCACGAGCAGTACTTC
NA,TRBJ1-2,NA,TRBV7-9,CASSLVKSANYGYTF,TGTGCCAGCAGCTTAGTTAAATCTGCTAACTATGGCTACACCTTC
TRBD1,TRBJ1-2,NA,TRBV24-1,CATTGTGDYGYTF,TGTGCCACCACCGGGACAGGGGACTATGGCTACACCTTC
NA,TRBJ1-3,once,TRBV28,CASSSNSGWGNTIYF,TGTGCCAGCAGTTCCAATTCAGGGTGGGGAAACACCATATATTTT
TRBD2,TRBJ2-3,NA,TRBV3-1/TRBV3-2,CASSQVRGGAGDTQYF,TGTGCCAGCAGCCAAGTCCGCGGGGGGGCGGGAGATACGCAGTATTTT
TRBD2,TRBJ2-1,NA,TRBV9,CASSVGSGGAREQFF,TGTGCCAGCAGCGTAGGTAGCGGGGGGGCCAGGGAGCAGTTCTTC
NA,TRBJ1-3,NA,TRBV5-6,CASSPSTGFGNTIYF,TGTGCCAGCAGCCCCTCGACAGGCTTCGGAAACACCATATATTTT
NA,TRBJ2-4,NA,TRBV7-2,CASSLGTVPKNIQYF,TGTGCCAGCAGCTTAGGAACAGTACCCAAAAACATTCAGTACTTC